This T cell receptor (beta chain) is from a study of cytomegalovirus exposure and HLA in healthy donors. Both 60 Vbeta primers and 13 Jbeta primers went into the PCR. The data were produced by immunoSEQ multiplex PCR, yet TCRdb's version contains in-frame clones alone and is incomplete. Altogether about 180,000 clones are present, under 80% being singletons, with the ten largest covering 2% to 2.5%. Germline loops: CDR1 LGHNA, CDR2 YSLEER. The CDR3 contains 17 residues. V was cut by 4 bases and J by 0 bases, with 16 bases left in between. Material for sequencing was PBMCs. The V gene is TRBV4-3, the J gene TRBJ2-1; weak D call: TRBD2 (6 bases). This receptor was identified in a woman aged 25-40 years in good health and CMV-seropositive. The DNA for the CDR3 is TGCGCCAGCAGCCCCACGGGAGCAGAAAGCTCCTACAATGAGCAGTTCTTC. Translating it yields CASSPTGAESSYNEQFF.